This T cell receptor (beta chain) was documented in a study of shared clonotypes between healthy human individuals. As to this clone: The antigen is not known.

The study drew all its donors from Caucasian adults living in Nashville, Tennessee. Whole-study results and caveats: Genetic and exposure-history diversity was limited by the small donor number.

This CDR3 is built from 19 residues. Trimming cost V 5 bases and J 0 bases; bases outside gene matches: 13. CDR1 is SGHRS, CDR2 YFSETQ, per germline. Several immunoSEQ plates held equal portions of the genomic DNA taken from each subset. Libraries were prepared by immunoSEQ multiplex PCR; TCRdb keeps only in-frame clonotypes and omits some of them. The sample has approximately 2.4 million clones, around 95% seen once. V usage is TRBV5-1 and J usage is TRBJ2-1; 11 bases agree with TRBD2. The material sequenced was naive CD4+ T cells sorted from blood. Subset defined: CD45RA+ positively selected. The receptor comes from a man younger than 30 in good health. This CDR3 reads CASSERTGTSGVSYNEQFF. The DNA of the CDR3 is TGCGCCAGCAGTGAAAGGACCGGGACTAGCGGAGTCTCCTACAATGAGCAGTTCTTC.